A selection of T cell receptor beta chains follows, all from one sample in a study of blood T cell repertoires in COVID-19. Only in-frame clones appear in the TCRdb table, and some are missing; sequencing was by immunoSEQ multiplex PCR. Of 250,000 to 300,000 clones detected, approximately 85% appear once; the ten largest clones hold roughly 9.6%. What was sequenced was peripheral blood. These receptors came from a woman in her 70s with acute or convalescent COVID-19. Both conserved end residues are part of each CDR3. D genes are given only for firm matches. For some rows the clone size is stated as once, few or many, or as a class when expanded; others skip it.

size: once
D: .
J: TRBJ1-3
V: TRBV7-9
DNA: TGTGCCAGCAGCTTATTGCGCGGAAACACCATATATTTT
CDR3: CASSLLRGNTIYF

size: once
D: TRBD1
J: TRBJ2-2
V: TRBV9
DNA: TGTGCCAGCAGCTTCGCCCCGGGACAGGGGGCGAGGGCCACCGGGGAGCTGTTTTTT
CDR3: CASSFAPGQGARATGELFF

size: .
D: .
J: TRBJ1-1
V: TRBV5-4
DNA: TGTGCCAGCAGCGGGAAGCGCGGAGGAATGAACACTGAAGCTTTCTTT
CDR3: CASSGKRGGMNTEAFF

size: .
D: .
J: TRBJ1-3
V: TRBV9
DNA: TGTGCCAGCAGCGGCGGGGGCCTCGCTGGAAACACCATATATTTT
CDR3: CASSGGGLAGNTIYF

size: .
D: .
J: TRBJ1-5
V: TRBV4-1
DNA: TGCGCCAGCAGCCGAACAGACAATCAGCCCCAGCATTTT
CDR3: CASSRTDNQPQHF

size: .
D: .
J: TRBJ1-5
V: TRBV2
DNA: TGTGCCAGCAATAGTGGGGCTGGCCGAGTGGGCAATCAGCCCCAGCATTTT
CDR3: CASNSGAGRVGNQPQHF

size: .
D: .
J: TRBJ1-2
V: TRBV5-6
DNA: TGTGCCAGCAGGCAGACGGGGGGCGCAGGCTATGGCTACACCTTC
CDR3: CASRQTGGAGYGYTF

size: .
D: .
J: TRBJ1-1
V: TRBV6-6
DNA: TGTGCCAGCATCGGGGAAATGAACACTGAAGCTTTCTTT
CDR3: CASIGEMNTEAFF

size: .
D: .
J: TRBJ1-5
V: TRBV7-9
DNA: TGTGCCAGCAGCTTACGTGAGATGCCCCAGCATTTT
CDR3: CASSLREMPQHF

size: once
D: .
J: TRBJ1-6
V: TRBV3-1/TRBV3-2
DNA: TGTGCCAGCAGCATCGGAGCTGATTCACCCCTCCACTTT
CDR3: CASSIGADSPLHF

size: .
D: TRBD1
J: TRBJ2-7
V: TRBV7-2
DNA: TGTGCCAGCAGCACTCGGACAGGGGGGACAGGCGAGCAGTACTTC
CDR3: CASSTRTGGTGEQYF

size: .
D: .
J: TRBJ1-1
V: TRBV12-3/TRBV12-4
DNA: TGTGCCAGCAGGAAGAACGGGGGCACTGAAGCTTTCTTT
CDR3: CASRKNGGTEAFF

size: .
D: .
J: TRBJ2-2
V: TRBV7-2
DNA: TGTGCCAGCAGCTCGGGGTCCCCTAACACCGGGGAGCTGTTTTTT
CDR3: CASSSGSPNTGELFF

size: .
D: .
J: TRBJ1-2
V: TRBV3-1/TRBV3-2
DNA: TGTGCCAGCAGCCAAGATCGGAGGGGTGTTGGGTCTAACTATGGCTACACCTTC
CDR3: CASSQDRRGVGSNYGYTF

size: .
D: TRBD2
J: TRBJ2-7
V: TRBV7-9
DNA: TGTGCCAGCAGCTTAGGTGCGGGGGGAACGAGCGAGCAGTACTTC
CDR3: CASSLGAGGTSEQYF

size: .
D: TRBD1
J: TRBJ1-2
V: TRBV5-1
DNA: TGCGCCAGCAGCTTGGCGGTCGCAGGGGGCAGCTATGGCTACACCTTC
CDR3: CASSLAVAGGSYGYTF

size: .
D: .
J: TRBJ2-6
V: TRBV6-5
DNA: TGTGCCAGCAGCGCCAGGTTTTCTGGGGCCAACGTCCTGACTTTC
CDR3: CASSARFSGANVLTF

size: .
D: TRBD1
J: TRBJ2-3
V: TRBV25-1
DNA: TGTGCCAGCAGTAAACAGGGGGAGAGAGATACGCAGTATTTT
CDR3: CASSKQGERDTQYF

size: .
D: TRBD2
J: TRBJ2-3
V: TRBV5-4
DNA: TGTGCCAGCAGCGCAGCGGGGGCAGATACGCAGTATTTT
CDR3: CASSAAGADTQYF

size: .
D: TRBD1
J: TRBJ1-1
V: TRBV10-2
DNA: TGCGCCAGCAGACCGGGACAGCGTTTGAACACTGAAGCTTTCTTT
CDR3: CASRPGQRLNTEAFF

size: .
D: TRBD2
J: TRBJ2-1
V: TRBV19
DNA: TGTGCCAGTAGTATTAGTTCTCGGGGACTAGCGGGGGGTTACAATGAGCAGTTCTTC
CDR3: CASSISSRGLAGGYNEQFF

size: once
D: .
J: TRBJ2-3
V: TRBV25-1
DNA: TGTGCCAGCAGTGGCGTAGTTACCGACACAGATACGCAGTATTTT
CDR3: CASSGVVTDTDTQYF

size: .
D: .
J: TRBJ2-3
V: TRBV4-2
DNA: TGTGCCAGCAGCCAAGATCTAGAGACAGATACGCAGTATTTT
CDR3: CASSQDLETDTQYF

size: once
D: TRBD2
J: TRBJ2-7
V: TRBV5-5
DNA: TGTGCCAGCAGCCCGACTAGCGGGAGCTCCTACGAGCAGTACTTC
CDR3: CASSPTSGSSYEQYF

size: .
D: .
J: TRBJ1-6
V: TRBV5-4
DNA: TGTGCCAGCAGCTTAAAAGGAGGATCACCCCTCCACTTT
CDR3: CASSLKGGSPLHF

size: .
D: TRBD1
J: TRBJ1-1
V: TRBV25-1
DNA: TGTGCCAGCAGTGCTCCCGGGACAGGAGGGGTTCAGGCTTTCTTT
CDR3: CASSAPGTGGVQAFF

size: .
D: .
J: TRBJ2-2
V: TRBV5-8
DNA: TGTGCCAGCAGCGGCCGACAGGTGAAAACCGGGGAGCTGTTTTTT
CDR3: CASSGRQVKTGELFF

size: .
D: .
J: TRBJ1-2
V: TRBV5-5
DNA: TGTGCCAGCAGCCTTGCAGCAGGGGAATACTATGGCTACACCTTC
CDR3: CASSLAAGEYYGYTF

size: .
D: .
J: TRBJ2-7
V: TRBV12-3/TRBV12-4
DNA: TGTGCCAGCAGTTTGGCCGCGGAACGCGAGCAGTACTTC
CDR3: CASSLAAEREQYF

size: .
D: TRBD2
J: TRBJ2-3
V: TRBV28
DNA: TGTGCCAGCAGCAAAAATAGCGGGGGGCGGGCAGATACGCAGTATTTT
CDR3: CASSKNSGGRADTQYF

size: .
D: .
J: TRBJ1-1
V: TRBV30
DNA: TGTGCCTGGAGTCCTCTACAGGGCGTGAACACTGAAGCTTTCTTT
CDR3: CAWSPLQGVNTEAFF

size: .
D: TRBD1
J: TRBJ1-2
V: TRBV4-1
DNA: TGCGCCAGCAGCCAAGTCAGGGGGAACTATGGCTACACCTTC
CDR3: CASSQVRGNYGYTF

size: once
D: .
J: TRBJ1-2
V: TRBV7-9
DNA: TGTGCCAGCAGCTTGGGGGCCCGAGGCTACACCTTC
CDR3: CASSLGARGYTF

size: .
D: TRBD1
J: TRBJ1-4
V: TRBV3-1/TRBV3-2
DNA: TGTGCCAGCAGTCGAGGGACAGGGGCGTCTAATGAAAAACTGTTTTTT
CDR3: CASSRGTGASNEKLFF

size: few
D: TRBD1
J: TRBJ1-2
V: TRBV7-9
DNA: TGTGCCAGCAGCCAACAGGGGCAGGATGGCTACACCTTC
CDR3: CASSQQGQDGYTF

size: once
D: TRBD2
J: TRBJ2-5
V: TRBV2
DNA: TGTGCCAGCAGCGGGACTAGCGGACAAGAGACCCAGTACTTC
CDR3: CASSGTSGQETQYF

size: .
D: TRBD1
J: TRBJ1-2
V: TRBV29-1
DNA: TGCAGCGTCAAAAATACAGGGGGGATTAACTACACCTTC
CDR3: CSVKNTGGINYTF

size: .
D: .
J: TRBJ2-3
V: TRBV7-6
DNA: TGTGCCAGCAGCCTAAGCACAGATACGCAGTATTTT
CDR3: CASSLSTDTQYF

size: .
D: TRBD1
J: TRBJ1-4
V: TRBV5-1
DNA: TGCGCCAGCAGCGCCAGACAGGGATCCAATGAAAAACTGTTTTTT
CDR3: CASSARQGSNEKLFF

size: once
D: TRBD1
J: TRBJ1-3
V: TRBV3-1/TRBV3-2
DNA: TGTGCCAGCCAGGGGGCCTATGGAAACACCATATATTTT
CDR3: CASQGAYGNTIYF

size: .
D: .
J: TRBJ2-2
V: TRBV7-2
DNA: TGTGCCAGCAGCCTCGGGACACTCACCGGGGAGCTGTTTTTT
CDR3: CASSLGTLTGELFF

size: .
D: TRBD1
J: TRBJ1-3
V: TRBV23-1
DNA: TGCGCCAGCGGTACCCGACAGGGGGTATTATCTGGAAACACCATATATTTT
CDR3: CASGTRQGVLSGNTIYF

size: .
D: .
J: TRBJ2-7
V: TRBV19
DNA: TGTGCCAGTAGCCTAACGGCCAGGGCACCCTACGAGCAGTACTTC
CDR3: CASSLTARAPYEQYF

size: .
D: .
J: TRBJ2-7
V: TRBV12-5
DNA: TGTGCTAGTGGTTTGGGGGCCTCCATCGAGCAGTACTTC
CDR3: CASGLGASIEQYF

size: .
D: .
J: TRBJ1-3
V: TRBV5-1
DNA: TGCGCCAGCAGCTTGGCCTCGGGGTTTGGAAACACCATATATTTT
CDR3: CASSLASGFGNTIYF

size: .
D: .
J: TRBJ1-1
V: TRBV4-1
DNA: TGCGCCAGCAGCCAGGGAGGGGCGGCTTTCTTT
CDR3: CASSQGGAAFF

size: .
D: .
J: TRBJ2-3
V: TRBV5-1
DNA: TGCGCCAGCAGCTTGGGACAGGAAAGCACAGATACGCAGTATTTT
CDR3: CASSLGQESTDTQYF

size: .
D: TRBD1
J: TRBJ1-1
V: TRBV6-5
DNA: TGTGCCAGCAGCCCAGGGGGACAGGCCACTGAAGCTTTCTTT
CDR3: CASSPGGQATEAFF

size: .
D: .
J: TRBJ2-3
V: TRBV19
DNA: TGTGCCAGTAGTATTGGACAAGGGGCAGATACGCAGTATTTT
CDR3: CASSIGQGADTQYF